This T cell receptor (beta chain) came from a study of T cells in Graves' hyperthyroidism and ophthalmopathy. Amplification targeted TCR beta CDR3 regions from RNA transcripts. First-round RT-PCR targeting the TCR CDR3 was performed with the HTBI primer set. TCRdb redid the calling of the multiplex PCR reads with MiXCR, one entry per CDR3 protein. The data hold hundreds of thousands of distinct CDR3 sequences, with more than 20% observed a single time. This clonotype was detected only once. Per the germline V gene, CDR1 is DFQATT and CDR2 is SNEGSKA (reference sequence). The V and J ends lost 5 bases and 2 bases respectively, with 16 bases between them. The CDR3 length is 14 residues.

The J gene is TRBJ2-7, the V gene TRBV20-1; D possibly corresponds to TRBD1 (5 bases). The material sequenced was blood. The sequence was collected from a woman between 40 and 50 years old with Graves' ophthalmopathy. CDR3 protein: CSAVNQGYPYEQYF. The CDR3 DNA is TGCAGTGCTGTAAACCAGGGATATCCCTACGAGCAGTACTTC.